This TCR beta chain came from a study of identifying expanded T cells in peripheral blood. Of note for this clone: Its antigen is not identified.

During the collection period, no donor immune events like infections were recorded. Germline CDR1 and CDR2: SGHRS and YFSETQ. The CDR3 extends over 15 amino acids. Trimming stripped 6 bases from V and 0 bases from J, with 14 bases between. Assay used: immunoSEQ multiplex PCR; TCRdb lists only in-frame clones, some missing. The data contain 100,000 to 150,000 clones, about four fifths of them seen just once; the ten biggest clones take up roughly 3.3%. Study-wide points: Across healthy donors, higher total template counts meant significantly greater roughly two-week count variance. Over approximately two and four weeks, about 16.4 and 19 clones changed, versus 1.2 between replicates.

This clonotype was sampled from a person between 18 and 70 years old in good health. V and J are TRBV5-1 and TRBJ2-3; the D gene is possibly TRBD2 (7 bases). Input material: blood. The CDR3 region has the DNA TGCGCCAGCAAAGAGGGGGGGTCAAGCACAGATACGCAGTATTTT. Residues: CASKEGGSSTDTQYF.